Below are 26 T cell receptor beta chains sequenced from a single sample in a study of early T cells in non-severe SARS-CoV-2 infection. TCRdb recomputed calls from the 5' RACE reads with MiXCR, one row per CDR3 protein. The sample holds 60,000 to 80,000 distinct CDR3 sequences, 12% seen once. What was sequenced was whole blood. These receptors were obtained from an adult who was a healthcare worker with PCR-confirmed SARS-CoV-2 infection or an uninfected control (not recorded which).

Many counts were recorded for this clonotype. V gene TRBV11-2 combines with J gene TRBJ1-3; D not certain. The CDR3 has 14 amino acids. Trimming stripped 3 bases from V and 2 bases from J, with 8 bases between. Germline V CDR1 and CDR2: SGHAT, FQNNGV. The CDR3 protein is CASSFETTGNTIYF. For the CDR3, the DNA is TGTGCCAGCAGCTTTGAAACAACTGGAAACACCATATATTTT.

This clonotype was counted between two and nine times. In DNA, the CDR3 is TGTGCCAGCAGTGCCTTATACCAGCCCCAGCATTTT. Its translation is CASSALYQPQHF. J is TRBJ1-5 and V is TRBV28; no clear D. CDR3 length equals 12 residues. Germline CDR1 and CDR2: MDHEN and SYDVKM. V was shortened by 5 bases and J by 7 bases, with 9 bases between the two germline ends.

This sequence joins TRBV5-1 and TRBJ2-3; 10 positions agree with TRBD2. The CDR3 totals 17 residues. From germline, CDR1 is SGHRS and CDR2 YFSETQ. J lost 3 bases, V lost 1 base, and 8 bases had no gene match. CDR3 sequence: CASSLRLAGVGTDTQYF. The CDR3 DNA reads as TGCGCCAGCAGCTTGAGGCTAGCGGGAGTCGGGACAGATACGCAGTATTTT.

Concerning this clonotype: A much larger clone lies a single base off, so this may be a read error. The chain couples TRBV11-2 to TRBJ2-7, with 7 nucleotides matching TRBD2. The CDR3 is 16 residues long. In germline, CDR1 is SGHAT, CDR2 FQNNGV. The CDR3, as DNA: TGTGTCAGCAGCTCCAGCCTAGCGGCCCGAGGAAACGAGCAGTACTTC. It codes for CVSSSSLAARGNEQYF.

This clonotype was recorded many times. One end of the junction varies from germline; a read error may be responsible. The rearrangement uses TRBV27 and TRBJ1-2, with D unclear. Germline CDR1 is MNHEY and CDR2 is SMNVEV (reference sequence). The CDR3 covers 16 residues. Here the CDR3 DNA reads TGTGCCAGTAGTTTAGAAGGTTTCGGAGGGATCGATGGCTACACCTTC. Residues: CASSLEGFGGIDGYTF.

This clonotype was seen repeatedly, ten times or more. The V and J genes are TRBV11-2 and TRBJ1-5, with D possibly matching TRBD1 (5 bases). V dropped 5 bases and J dropped 3 bases, with 20 bases sitting between them. Germline CDR1 reads SGHAT; CDR2 reads FQNNGV. This CDR3 comprises 17 residues. This CDR3 is CASSRFSGTENNQPQHF. The CDR3 coding sequence is TGTGCCAGCAGCCGGTTCTCCGGGACGGAGAACAATCAGCCCCAGCATTTT.

This clonotype was seen more than once but under ten times. The V and J genes are TRBV18 and TRBJ2-7, with TRBD2 matching over 7 bases. V was pared by 6 bases and J by 7 bases, with 21 bases of the junction left unmatched. The CDR3 totals 17 residues. Looked up from germline, CDR1 is KGHSH and CDR2 is LQKENI. The CDR3 here is CASSPGLRTRPEGEQYF. The CDR3 DNA follows: TGTGCCAGCTCGCCGGGACTGCGGACTAGACCGGAGGGGGAGCAGTACTTC.

This clonotype has a handful of counts. V usage is TRBV10-3 and J usage is TRBJ1-1; TRBD1 matches at 7 bases. Germline V gives CDR1 ENHRY, CDR2 SYGVKD. CDR3 length: 13 amino acids. V dropped 7 bases and J dropped 3; count of bases not matched to a gene: 5. DNA of the CDR3: TGTGCCATCACTTCCCAGGGGGACACTGAAGCTTTCTTT. Protein sequence: CAITSQGDTEAFF.

At least ten counts were recorded for this clonotype. Here the CDR3 DNA reads TGCAGTGCTAGAGGCGAGCGGGAGGCCCCGAGCTCCTACGAGCAGTACTTC. Residues: CSARGEREAPSSYEQYF. The chain links TRBV20-1 to TRBJ2-7; 9 nucleotides agree with TRBD2. Germline V gene sequence: CDR1 DFQATT, CDR2 SNEGSKA (reference sequence). V lost 1 base, J lost 0 bases, and 10 bases stayed unmatched. This CDR3 has 17 residues.

This clonotype was counted ten times or more. V gene TRBV7-3 combines with J gene TRBJ2-2; 12 positions agree with TRBD2. The length of the CDR3 is 15 residues. Trimming at V came to 5 bases and at J to 4 bases, leaving 2 bases not matched to a gene. The germline gives CDR1 SGHTA, CDR2 FQGTGA. The CDR3 spells CASSRGLAGTGELFF. As DNA, the CDR3 is TGTGCCAGCAGCCGGGGACTAGCGGGCACCGGGGAGCTGTTTTTT.

This clonotype came up a few times. The rearrangement links TRBV27 to TRBJ1-1; TRBD1 might be the D (5 bases). V shed 5 bases and J shed 4 bases, with 11 bases lying between them. Germline values: CDR1 MNHEY, CDR2 SMNVEV (reference sequence). CDR3 size: 13 residues. The CDR3 coding sequence is TGTGCCAGCAGTGGGACCTGGAGCACTGAAGCTTTCTTT. Protein product: CASSGTWSTEAFF.

This clonotype occurred a few times. The CDR3 here is CASSLQGGFYGYTF. CDR3 bases: TGTGCCAGCAGTTTACAGGGTGGCTTCTATGGCTACACCTTC. The rearrangement joins TRBV28 to TRBJ1-2, with D perhaps TRBD1 (5 bases). This CDR3 comprises 14 residues. Per the germline V gene, CDR1 is MDHEN and CDR2 is SYDVKM. V gave up 2 bases and J gave up 4 bases, with 11 bases separating them.

In its sample, this clonotype was seen a few times. The J gene is TRBJ2-1, the V gene TRBV6-4; D possibly matches TRBD1 or TRBD2 (7 bases each). Per the germline V gene, CDR1 is MRHNA and CDR2 is SNTAGT. Trimming removed 4 bases at V and 7 bases at J, with 14 bases between. The CDR3 is 14 residues long. The CDR3, as DNA: TGTGCCAGCAGTGCAGGGGGGGGGACGAATGAGCAGTTCTTC. Protein sequence: CASSAGGGTNEQFF.

This clonotype was seen a handful of times. This chain links TRBV6-5 with TRBJ2-2; D may be TRBD2 (5 bases). The CDR3 length is 15 residues. Germline V gene data show CDR1 as MNHEY and CDR2 as SVGAGI. Trimming left V 0 bases short and J 7 bases short, with 12 bases between. CDR3 in amino acids: CASSYSRAGGGELFF. The CDR3 DNA sequence: TGTGCCAGCAGTTACTCGAGGGCCGGCGGCGGGGAGCTGTTTTTT.

This clonotype was counted once. A much more abundant neighbour one base away suggests this may be a read error. The J gene is TRBJ2-7, the V gene TRBV2, with a tentative D call TRBD1 (6 bases). This CDR3 region has 14 residues. The V gene's germline CDR1 is SNHLY and CDR2 FYNNEI. Trimming shortened V by 1 base and J by 5 bases, and 12 bases separated the two germline ends. The CDR3 DNA sequence: TGTGCCAGCAGTGAAGAGGCAGGGGCCCACGAGCAGTACTTC. It codes for CASSEEAGAHEQYF. The full variable domain, in which reference TRBV2 and TRBJ2-7 provide the parts outside the CDR3, is EPEVTQTPSHQVTQMGQEVILRCVPISNHLYFYWYRQILGQKVEFLVSFYNNEISEKSEIFDDQFSVERPDGSNFTLKIRSTKLEDSAMYFCASSEEAGAHEQYFGPGTRLTVT.

Only a few counts were recorded for this clonotype. The V and J genes are TRBV2 and TRBJ2-6, with D perhaps matching TRBD2 (6 bases). The CDR3 sequence is 15 residues long. Trimming removed 7 bases from V and 4 bases from J, with 14 bases in between. Germline values: CDR1 SNHLY, CDR2 FYNNEI. This chain's CDR3 is CASIGGPAGANVLTF. The CDR3 bases are TGTGCCAGCATAGGAGGGCCGGCAGGGGCCAACGTCCTGACTTTC.

The chain has TRBV28 and TRBJ2-1, with 10 bases matching TRBD2. V dropped 6 bases and J dropped 1; count of bases not matched to a gene: 6. Germline V lookup: CDR1 MDHEN, CDR2 SYDVKM. The CDR3 contains 16 residues. CDR3 DNA sequence: TGTGCCAGCAGCCGGTCAGCGGGAGGGTCCTACAATGAGCAGTTCTTC. Encoded protein: CASSRSAGGSYNEQFF.

V gene TRBV20-1 combines with J gene TRBJ2-3, with 12 bases that match TRBD2. Germline V lookup: CDR1 DFQATT, CDR2 SNEGSKA (reference sequence). The V segment lost 6 bases and the J segment 2 bases; nucleotides outside the gene matches: 12. The CDR3 extends over 17 amino acids. Here the CDR3 reads CSAPGLAGLLHTDTQYF. The CDR3 coding sequence is TGCAGTGCCCCAGGACTAGCGGGACTTCTCCACACAGATACGCAGTATTTT.

This clonotype has at least ten counts. The chain carries TRBV11-3 and TRBJ2-1; no firm D call. Germline V CDR1 and CDR2: SGHNT, YENEEA. The V end was cut by 0 bases, the J end by 7 bases, with 7 bases between. The CDR3 has 13 residues. The CDR3 DNA is TGTGCCAGCAGCTTAGAGGAAGGGAATGAGCAGTTCTTC. As protein: CASSLEEGNEQFF.

This sequence joins TRBV28 and TRBJ2-7, with D unresolved. The germline V and J ends were trimmed by 8 bases and 3 bases, with 8 bases remaining between them. The germline gives CDR1 MDHEN, CDR2 SYDVKM. The CDR3 covers 11 residues. The CDR3 loop is CASGYYYEQYF. The CDR3 DNA follows: TGTGCCAGCGGATACTACTACGAGCAGTACTTC.

This clonotype appeared many times. The chain employs TRBV3-1 and TRBJ2-7; D unclear. Germline V lookup: CDR1 LGHDT, CDR2 YNNKEL (reference sequence). The CDR3 loop spans 13 amino acids. Trimming pared 2 bases from V and 3 bases from J, leaving 8 bases between. The CDR3 sequence: CASSQNFVYEQYF. CDR3 bases: TGTGCCAGCAGCCAAAACTTCGTCTACGAGCAGTACTTC.

This clonotype occurred many times. V and J are TRBV7-6 and TRBJ1-6; the match to TRBD1 covers 7 bases. Trimming took 4 bases from V and 8 from J; bases not matched to a gene: 5. The CDR3 has 14 amino acids. CDR1 and CDR2 from the germline V gene are SGHVS and FNYEAQ. The CDR3 here is CASSSTGSDSPLHF. In DNA, the CDR3 is TGTGCCAGCAGCTCGACAGGGTCCGATTCACCCCTCCACTTT.

This clonotype has a handful of counts. The V and J genes are TRBV9 and TRBJ1-3; D ambiguous. Trimming shortened V by 3 bases and J by 2 bases, and 6 bases separated the two germline ends. Germline V gene data show CDR1 as SGDLS and CDR2 as YYNGEE. This CDR3 region has 13 residues. The CDR3 DNA reads TGTGCCAGCAGCGACGCCCCTGGAAACACCATATATTTT. This sequence encodes CASSDAPGNTIYF.

This clonotype was counted ten times or more. CDR3 amino acids: CASSLAATGNYGYTF. CDR3 nucleotide sequence: TGTGCCAGCAGCTTAGCCGCTACAGGGAACTATGGCTACACCTTC. V gene TRBV11-2 combines with J gene TRBJ1-2; maybe TRBD1 (6 bases). Trimming left V 1 base short and J 2 bases short, with 11 bases between. The CDR3 sequence is 15 residues long. Germline-derived CDR1 and CDR2 are SGHAT and FQNNGV.

The chain recombines TRBV7-2 with TRBJ2-3; 7 bases line up with TRBD2. CDR3 length: 15 amino acids. The V and J ends lost 1 base and 1 base, in that order; junction bases with no gene match: 2. Germline CDR1 is SGHTA and CDR2 is FQGNSA. The CDR3 loop is CASSLGLARTDTQYF. The CDR3 nucleotides are TGTGCCAGCAGCTTAGGACTAGCCCGCACAGATACGCAGTATTTT.

This clonotype showed up many times. V usage is TRBV7-8 and J usage is TRBJ2-1; the match to TRBD2 covers 7 bases. Trimming at V came to 7 bases and at J to 10 bases, leaving 19 bases not matched to a gene. Germline CDR1 and CDR2: SGHVS and FQNEAQ. The CDR3 contains 16 residues. The CDR3 protein is CASTPLTSRSAGEQFF. CDR3 bases: TGTGCCAGCACCCCATTGACTAGCCGCTCGGCTGGGGAGCAGTTCTTC.